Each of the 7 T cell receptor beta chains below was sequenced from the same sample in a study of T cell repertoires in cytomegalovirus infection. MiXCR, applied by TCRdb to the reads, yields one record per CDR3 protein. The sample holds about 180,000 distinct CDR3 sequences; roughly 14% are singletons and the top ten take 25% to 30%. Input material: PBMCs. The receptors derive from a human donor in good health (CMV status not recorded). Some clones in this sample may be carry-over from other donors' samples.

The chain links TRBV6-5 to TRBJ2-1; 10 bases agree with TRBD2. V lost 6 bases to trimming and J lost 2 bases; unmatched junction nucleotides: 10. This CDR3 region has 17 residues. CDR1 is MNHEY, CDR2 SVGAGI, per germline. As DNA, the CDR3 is TGTGCCAGCAGACCCTCTAAGCGGGAGGGTCCCTACAATGAGCAGTTCTTC. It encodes CASRPSKREGPYNEQFF.

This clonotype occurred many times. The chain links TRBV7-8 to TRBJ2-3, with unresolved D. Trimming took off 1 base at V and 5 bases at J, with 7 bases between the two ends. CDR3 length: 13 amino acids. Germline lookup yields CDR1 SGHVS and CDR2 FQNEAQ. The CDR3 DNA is TGTGCCAGCAGCTTAGTCGTCCTAGATACGCAGTATTTT. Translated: CASSLVVLDTQYF.

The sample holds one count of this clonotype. In DNA form, the CDR3 reads TGTGCCAGCAGCACCTATGACGGCTATGGCTACACCTTC. This codes for CASSTYDGYGYTF. This chain connects TRBV13 to TRBJ1-2; D is unresolved. Trimming stripped 5 bases from V and 4 bases from J, with 11 bases between. Germline CDR1 PRHDT, CDR2 FYEKMQ (reference sequence). This CDR3 has 13 amino acids.

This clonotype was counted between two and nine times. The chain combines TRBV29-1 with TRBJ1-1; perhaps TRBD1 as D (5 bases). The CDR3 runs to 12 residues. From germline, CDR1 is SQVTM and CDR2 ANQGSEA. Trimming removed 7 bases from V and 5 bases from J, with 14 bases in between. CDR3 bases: TGCAGCGACGTTCAGGGTGGGACTGAAGCTTTCTTT. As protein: CSDVQGGTEAFF.

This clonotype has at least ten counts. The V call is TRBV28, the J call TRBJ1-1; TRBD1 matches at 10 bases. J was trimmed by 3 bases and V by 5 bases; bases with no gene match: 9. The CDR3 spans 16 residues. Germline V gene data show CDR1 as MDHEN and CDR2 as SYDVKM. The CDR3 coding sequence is TGTGCCAGCAGTGTCCCGGGACAGGGGACCGACACTGAAGCTTTCTTT. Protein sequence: CASSVPGQGTDTEAFF.

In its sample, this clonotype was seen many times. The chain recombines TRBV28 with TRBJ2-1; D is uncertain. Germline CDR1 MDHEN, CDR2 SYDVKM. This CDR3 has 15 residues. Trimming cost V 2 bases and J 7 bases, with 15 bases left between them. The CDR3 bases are TGTGCCAGCAGTTTACTACTCTCTCCGGCGAATGAGCAGTTCTTC. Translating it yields CASSLLLSPANEQFF.

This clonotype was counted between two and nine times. CDR3 region: CASSQAGTQNTEAFF. In nucleotides, the CDR3 is TGTGCCAGCAGCCAAGCCGGGACACAGAACACTGAAGCTTTCTTT. The chain combines TRBV3-1 with TRBJ1-1; possibly TRBD1 for D (6 bases). Per germline, CDR1 LGHDT and CDR2 YNNKEL (reference sequence). V dropped 1 base and J dropped 1 base, with 10 bases sitting between them. This CDR3 is built from 15 residues. Supplemented by reference TRBV3-1 and TRBJ1-1, the full variable domain reads DTAVSQTPKYLVTQMGNDKSIKCEQNLGHDTMYWYKQDSKKFLKIMFSYNNKELIINETVPNRFSPKSPDKAHLNLHINSLELGDSAVYFCASSQAGTQNTEAFFGQGTRLTVV.